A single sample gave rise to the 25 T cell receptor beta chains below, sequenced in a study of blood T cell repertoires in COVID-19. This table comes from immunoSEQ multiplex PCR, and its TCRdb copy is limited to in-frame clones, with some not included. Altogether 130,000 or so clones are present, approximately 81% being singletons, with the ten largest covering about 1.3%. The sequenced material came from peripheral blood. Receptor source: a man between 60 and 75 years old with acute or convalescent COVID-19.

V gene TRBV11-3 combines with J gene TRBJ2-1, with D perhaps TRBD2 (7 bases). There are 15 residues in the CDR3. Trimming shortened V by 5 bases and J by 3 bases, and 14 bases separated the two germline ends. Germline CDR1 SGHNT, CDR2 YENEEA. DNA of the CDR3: TGTGCCAGCAGCCGCGGGGGCCGTAACTACAATGAGCAGTTCTTC. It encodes CASSRGGRNYNEQFF.

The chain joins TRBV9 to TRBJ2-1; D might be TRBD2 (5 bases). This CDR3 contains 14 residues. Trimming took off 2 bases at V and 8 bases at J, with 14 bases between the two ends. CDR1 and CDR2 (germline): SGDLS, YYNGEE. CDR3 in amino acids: CASSVDLVIDEQFF. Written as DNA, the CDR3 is TGTGCCAGCAGCGTGGACTTGGTCATCGATGAGCAGTTCTTC.

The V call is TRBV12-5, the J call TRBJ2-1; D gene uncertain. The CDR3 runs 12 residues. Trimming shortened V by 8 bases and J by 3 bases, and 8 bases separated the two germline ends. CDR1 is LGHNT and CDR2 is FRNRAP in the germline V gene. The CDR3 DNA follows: TGTGCTAGTAGAGGAGACTACAATGAGCAGTTCTTC. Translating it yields CASRGDYNEQFF.

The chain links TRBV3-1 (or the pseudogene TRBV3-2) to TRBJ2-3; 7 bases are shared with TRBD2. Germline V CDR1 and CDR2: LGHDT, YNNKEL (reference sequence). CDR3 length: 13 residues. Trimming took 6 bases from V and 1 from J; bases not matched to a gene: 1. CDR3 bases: TGTGCCAGCAGGAGCGGGGGCACAGATACGCAGTATTTT. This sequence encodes CASRSGGTDTQYF.

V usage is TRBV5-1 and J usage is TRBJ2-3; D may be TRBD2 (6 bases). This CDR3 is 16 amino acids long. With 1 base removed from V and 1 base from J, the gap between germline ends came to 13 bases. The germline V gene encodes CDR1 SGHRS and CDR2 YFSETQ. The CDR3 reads CASSLTQGGGTDTQYF. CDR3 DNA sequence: TGCGCCAGCAGCTTGACCCAGGGCGGGGGCACAGATACGCAGTATTTT.

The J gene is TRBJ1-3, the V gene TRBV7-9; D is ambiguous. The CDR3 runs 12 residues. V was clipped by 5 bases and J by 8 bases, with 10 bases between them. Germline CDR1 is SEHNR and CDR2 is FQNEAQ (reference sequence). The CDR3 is CASSALGDTIYF. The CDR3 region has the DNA TGTGCCAGCAGCGCACTAGGAGACACCATATATTTT.

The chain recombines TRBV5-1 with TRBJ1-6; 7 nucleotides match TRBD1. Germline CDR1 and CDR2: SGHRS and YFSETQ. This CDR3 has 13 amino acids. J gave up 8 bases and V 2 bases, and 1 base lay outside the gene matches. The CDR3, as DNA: TGCGCCAGCAGCTTCGGGACAGATTCACCCCTCCACTTT. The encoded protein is CASSFGTDSPLHF.

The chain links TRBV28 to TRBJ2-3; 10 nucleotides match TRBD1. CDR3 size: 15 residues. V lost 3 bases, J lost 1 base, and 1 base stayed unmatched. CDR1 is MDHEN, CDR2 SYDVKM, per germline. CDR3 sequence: CASSFGQGGTDTQYF. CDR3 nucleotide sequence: TGTGCCAGCAGTTTCGGACAGGGGGGCACAGATACGCAGTATTTT.

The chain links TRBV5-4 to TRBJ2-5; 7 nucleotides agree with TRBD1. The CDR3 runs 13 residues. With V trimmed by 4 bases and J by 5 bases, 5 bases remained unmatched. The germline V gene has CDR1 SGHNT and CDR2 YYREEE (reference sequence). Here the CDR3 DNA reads TGTGCCAGCAGCGTTGACAGGGTTGAGACCCAGTACTTC. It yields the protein CASSVDRVETQYF.

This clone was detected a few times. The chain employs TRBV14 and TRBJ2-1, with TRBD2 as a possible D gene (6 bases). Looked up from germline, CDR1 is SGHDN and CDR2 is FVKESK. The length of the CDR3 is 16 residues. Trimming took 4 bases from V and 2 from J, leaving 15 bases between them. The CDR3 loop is CASSLTLGLTYNEQFF. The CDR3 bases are TGTGCCAGCAGCCTAACCCTAGGACTAACCTACAATGAGCAGTTCTTC.

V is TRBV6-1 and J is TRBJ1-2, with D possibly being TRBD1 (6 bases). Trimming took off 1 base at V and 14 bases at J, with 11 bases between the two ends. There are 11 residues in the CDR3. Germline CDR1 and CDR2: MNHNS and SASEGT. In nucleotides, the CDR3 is TGTGCCAGCAGTGAAGTAGCGGGACAAACCTTC. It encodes CASSEVAGQTF.

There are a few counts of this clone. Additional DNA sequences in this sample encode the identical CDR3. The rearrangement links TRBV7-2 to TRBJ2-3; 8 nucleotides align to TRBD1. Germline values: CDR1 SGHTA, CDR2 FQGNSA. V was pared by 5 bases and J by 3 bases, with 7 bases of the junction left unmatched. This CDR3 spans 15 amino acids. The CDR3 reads CASSKDRGLTDTQYF. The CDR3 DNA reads TGTGCCAGCAGCAAAGACAGGGGATTAACAGATACGCAGTATTTT.

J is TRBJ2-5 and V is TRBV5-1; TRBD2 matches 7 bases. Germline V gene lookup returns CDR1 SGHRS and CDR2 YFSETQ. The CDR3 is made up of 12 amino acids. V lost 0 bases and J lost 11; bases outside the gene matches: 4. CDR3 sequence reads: CASSLEGTKQYF. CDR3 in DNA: TGCGCCAGCAGCTTGGAGGGGACTAAACAGTACTTC.

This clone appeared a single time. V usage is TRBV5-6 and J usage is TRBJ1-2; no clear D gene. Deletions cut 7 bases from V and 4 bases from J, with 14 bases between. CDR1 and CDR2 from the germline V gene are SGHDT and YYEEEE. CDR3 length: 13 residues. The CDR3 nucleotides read TGTGCCAGCCTGGACGGGGTAGGCTATGGCTACACCTTC. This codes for CASLDGVGYGYTF.

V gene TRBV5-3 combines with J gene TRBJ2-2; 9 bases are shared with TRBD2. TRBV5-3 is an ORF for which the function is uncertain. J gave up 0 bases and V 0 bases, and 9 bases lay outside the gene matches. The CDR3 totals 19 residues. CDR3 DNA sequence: TGTGCCAGAAGCTTGGTGAAGACTAGCGGAAGAACGAACACCGGGGAGCTGTTTTTT. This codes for CARSLVKTSGRTNTGELFF.

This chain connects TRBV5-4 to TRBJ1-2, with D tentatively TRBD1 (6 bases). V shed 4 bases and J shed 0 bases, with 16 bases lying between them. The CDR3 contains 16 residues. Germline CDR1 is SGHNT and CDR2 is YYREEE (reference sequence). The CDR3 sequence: CASSGKQGSTNYGYTF. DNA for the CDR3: TGTGCCAGCAGCGGGAAACAGGGTAGTACTAACTATGGCTACACCTTC.

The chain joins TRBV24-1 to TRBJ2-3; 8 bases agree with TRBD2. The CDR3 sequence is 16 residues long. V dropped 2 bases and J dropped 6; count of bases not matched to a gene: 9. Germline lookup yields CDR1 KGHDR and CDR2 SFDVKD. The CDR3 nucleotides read TGTGCCACCAGTGATTGGGCGCGGGGGGCAGGGGATACGCAGTATTTT. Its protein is CATSDWARGAGDTQYF.

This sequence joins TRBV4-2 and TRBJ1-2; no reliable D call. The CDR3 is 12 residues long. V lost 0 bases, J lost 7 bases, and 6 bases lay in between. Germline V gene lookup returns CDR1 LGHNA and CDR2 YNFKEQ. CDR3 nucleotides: TGTGCCAGCAGCCAAGAGCAGGTTGGCTACACCTTC. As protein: CASSQEQVGYTF.

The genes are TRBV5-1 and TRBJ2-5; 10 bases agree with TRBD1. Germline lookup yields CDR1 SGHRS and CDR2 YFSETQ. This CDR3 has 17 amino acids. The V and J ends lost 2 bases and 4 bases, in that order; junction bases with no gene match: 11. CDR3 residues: CASSFHTGTGVLETQYF. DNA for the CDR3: TGCGCCAGCAGCTTCCACACCGGGACAGGGGTTTTAGAGACCCAGTACTTC.

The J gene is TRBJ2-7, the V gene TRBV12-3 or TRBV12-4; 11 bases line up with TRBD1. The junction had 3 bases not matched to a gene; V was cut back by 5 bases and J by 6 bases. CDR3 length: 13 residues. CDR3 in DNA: TGTGCCAGCAGTCGGACAGGGGGCTCCGAGCAGTACTTC. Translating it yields CASSRTGGSEQYF.

The CDR3, as DNA: TGCGCCAGCAGCCAAGATTCGGGGGCAGGGGCGGGAGCGGGCAATCAGCCCCAGCATTTT. Residues: CASSQDSGAGAGAGNQPQHF. The chain uses TRBV4-1 and TRBJ1-5; possibly TRBD1 for D (6 bases). The germline V gene has CDR1 MGHRA and CDR2 YSYEKL. This CDR3 comprises 20 residues. V gave up 0 bases and J gave up 2 bases, with 23 bases separating them.

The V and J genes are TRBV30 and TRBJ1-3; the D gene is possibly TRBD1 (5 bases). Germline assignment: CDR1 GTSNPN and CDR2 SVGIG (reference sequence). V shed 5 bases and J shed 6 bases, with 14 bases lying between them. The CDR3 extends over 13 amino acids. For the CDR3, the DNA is TGTGCCTGGTCCCGGGGGGGAACAAACACCATATATTTT. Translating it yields CAWSRGGTNTIYF.

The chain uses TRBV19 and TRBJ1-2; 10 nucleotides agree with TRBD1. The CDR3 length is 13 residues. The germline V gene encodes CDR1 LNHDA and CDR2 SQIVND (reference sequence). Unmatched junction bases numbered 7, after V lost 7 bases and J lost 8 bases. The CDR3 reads CASTLTGGAGYTF. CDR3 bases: TGTGCCAGTACCTTGACAGGGGGCGCGGGCTACACCTTC.

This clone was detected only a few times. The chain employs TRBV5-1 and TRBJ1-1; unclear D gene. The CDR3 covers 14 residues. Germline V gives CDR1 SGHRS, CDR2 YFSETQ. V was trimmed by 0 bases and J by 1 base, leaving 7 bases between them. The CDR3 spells CASSLERENTEAFF. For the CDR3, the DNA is TGCGCCAGCAGCTTGGAGAGGGAGAACACTGAAGCTTTCTTT.

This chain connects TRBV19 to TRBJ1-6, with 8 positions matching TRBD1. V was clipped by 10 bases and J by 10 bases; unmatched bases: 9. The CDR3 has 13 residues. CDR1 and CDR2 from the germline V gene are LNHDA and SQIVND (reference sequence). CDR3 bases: TGTGCCACCGCGGACAGGGCCCACTCACCCCTCCACTTT. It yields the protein CATADRAHSPLHF.